This entry lists 9 T cell receptor beta chains sequenced from one sample in a study of blood T cell repertoires in COVID-19. TCRdb's table, derived via immunoSEQ multiplex PCR, lists solely in-frame clones and lacks some. This table holds approximately 190,000 clones, about four fifths found once. The sequenced sample consisted of PBMCs or T cells enriched from blood (not recorded which). These receptors were collected from a woman aged 25 to 39 who had been exposed to COVID-19.

DNA for the CDR3: TGTGCCAGCAGCCCCTCTGACAGGAACACTGAAGCTTTCTTT. It codes for CASSPSDRNTEAFF. The chain links TRBV7-2 to TRBJ1-1; D is perhaps TRBD1 (5 bases). Germline V gene sequence: CDR1 SGHTA, CDR2 FQGNSA. The CDR3 runs to 14 residues. Trimming took off 5 bases at V and 1 base at J, with 11 bases between the two ends. Looking up the rest from reference TRBV7-2 and TRBJ1-1 gives the full variable domain: GAGVSQSPSNKVTEKGKDVELRCDPISGHTALYWYRQSLGQGLEFLIYFQGNSAPDKSGLPSDRFSAERTGGSVSTLTIQRTQQEDSAVYLCASSPSDRNTEAFFGQGTRLTVV.

This chain joins TRBV19 and TRBJ1-2; D unclear. The ends were cut back, 3 bases at V and 2 bases at J, with 16 bases in the middle. The CDR3 has 16 amino acids. The germline CDR1 and CDR2 sequences are LNHDA and SQIVND (reference sequence). CDR3 sequence reads: CASSIVWLHINYGYTF. CDR3 DNA: TGTGCCAGTAGTATCGTATGGCTGCACATAAACTATGGCTACACCTTC.

The V gene is TRBV6-5, the J gene TRBJ1-4, with TRBD1 as a possible D gene (5 bases). Germline-derived CDR1 and CDR2 are MNHEY and SVGAGI. The V and J ends lost 5 bases and 8 bases respectively, with 15 bases between them. The CDR3 runs 14 residues. The CDR3 nucleotides are TGTGCCAGCAGTCATTTAGGGGACTCAGAAAAACTGTTTTTT. Encoded protein: CASSHLGDSEKLFF.

The chain has TRBV19 and TRBJ2-2; 9 bases are shared with TRBD1. Germline CDR1 is LNHDA and CDR2 is SQIVND (reference sequence). This CDR3 comprises 16 residues. Trimming cost V 1 base and J 5 bases; bases outside gene matches: 5. CDR3 amino acids: CASSIGGQGWTGELFF. The CDR3 DNA is TGTGCCAGTAGTATAGGGGGACAGGGTTGGACCGGGGAGCTGTTTTTT.

The V and J genes are TRBV3-1 (or the pseudogene TRBV3-2) and TRBJ1-2, with unresolved D. The CDR3 loop spans 15 amino acids. Germline loops: CDR1 LGHDT, CDR2 YNNKEL (reference sequence). V was pared by 0 bases and J by 8 bases, with 16 bases between. The CDR3 loop is CASSQDPRVSRGYTF. CDR3 in DNA: TGTGCCAGCAGCCAAGACCCGAGAGTTTCGAGGGGCTACACCTTC.

The CDR3 region is CARAHRRDRGTGELFF. The DNA of the CDR3 is TGTGCCAGAGCCCACCGTCGGGACAGGGGCACCGGGGAGCTGTTTTTT. The chain uses TRBV5-8 and TRBJ2-2, with 10 positions matching TRBD1. Trimming cost V 8 bases and J 4 bases; bases outside gene matches: 11. CDR1 and CDR2 (germline): SGHTS, YDEGEE. This CDR3 contains 16 residues. The full variable domain, its missing parts supplied by reference TRBV5-8 and TRBJ2-2, is EAGVTQSPTHLIKTRGQQATLRCSPISGHTSVYWYQQALGLGLQFLLWYDEGEERNRGNFPPRFSGRQFPNYSSELNVNALELEDSALYLCARAHRRDRGTGELFFGEGSRLTVL.

The CDR3 DNA sequence: TGTGCCAGCAGCCGCCGACAGGGTGGGGAACAGCCCCAGCATTTT. Its protein is CASSRRQGGEQPQHF. This chain joins TRBV7-2 and TRBJ1-5; TRBD1 agrees at 7 bases. The CDR3 runs 15 residues. The junction had 11 bases not matched to a gene; V was cut back by 5 bases and J by 7 bases. Germline V lookup: CDR1 SGHTA, CDR2 FQGNSA.

In its sample, this clone was seen once. The chain combines TRBV7-2 with TRBJ2-7, with D tentatively TRBD2 (6 bases). Per the germline V gene, CDR1 is SGHTA and CDR2 is FQGNSA. Deletions cut 0 bases from V and 5 bases from J, with 11 bases between. CDR3 length equals 14 residues. CDR3 in amino acids: CASSLAGEVNEQYF. For the CDR3, the DNA is TGTGCCAGCAGCTTAGCTGGGGAGGTGAACGAGCAGTACTTC. Drawing the rest from reference TRBV7-2 and TRBJ2-7, the complete variable domain is GAGVSQSPSNKVTEKGKDVELRCDPISGHTALYWYRQSLGQGLEFLIYFQGNSAPDKSGLPSDRFSAERTGGSVSTLTIQRTQQEDSAVYLCASSLAGEVNEQYFGPGTRLTVT.

The chain joins TRBV25-1 to TRBJ1-5, with TRBD1 identical over 7 bases. The CDR3 loop spans 15 amino acids. Per the germline V gene, CDR1 is MGHDK and CDR2 is SYGVNS. V shed 4 bases and J 2 bases; nucleotides not matched to a gene: 5. CDR3 protein: CASSGPGQGNQPQHF. CDR3 DNA sequence: TGTGCCAGCAGTGGCCCAGGACAGGGCAATCAGCCCCAGCATTTT.